Listed below are T cell receptor beta chains from one sample, sequenced in a study of blood T cell repertoires in COVID-19. Produced via immunoSEQ multiplex PCR; TCRdb's table is partial and in-frame only. The sample has about 290,000 clones; 86% are singletons. Specimen: peripheral blood. These TCRs come from a woman aged 25 to 39 with active or convalescent COVID-19. The CDR3 runs from the conserved cysteine through the conserved F or W. A D gene is named only where the DNA matches it firmly. Size is omitted from some rows. Given values are once, few, many or a class for expanded clones.

size: -; D: -; length: 14; J: TRBJ2-7; V: TRBV30; CDR3: CAWSSGIPSYEQYF; DNA: TGTGCCTGGAGTTCAGGGATTCCCTCCTACGAGCAGTACTTC
size: -; D: -; length: 13; J: TRBJ2-3; V: TRBV24-1; CDR3: CATSMGSTDTQYF; DNA: TGTGCCACCAGTATGGGCAGCACAGATACGCAGTATTTT
size: -; D: -; length: 18; J: TRBJ1-1; V: TRBV9; CDR3: CASSVERGGLQVNTEAFF; DNA: TGTGCCAGCAGCGTAGAGAGGGGGGGACTGCAGGTGAACACTGAAGCTTTCTTT
size: -; D: -; length: 18; J: TRBJ1-5; V: TRBV24-1; CDR3: CATSDPTAGLISNQPQHF; DNA: TGTGCCACCAGTGACCCCACGGCGGGGCTGATTAGCAATCAGCCCCAGCATTTT
size: few; D: -; length: 18; J: TRBJ1-5; V: TRBV28; CDR3: CASSLSWGREFSNQPQHF; DNA: TGTGCCAGCAGTTTAAGCTGGGGCCGGGAGTTTAGCAATCAGCCCCAGCATTTT
size: -; D: -; length: 13; J: TRBJ2-3; V: TRBV29-1; CDR3: CSVRGMYTDTQYF; DNA: TGCAGCGTACGAGGGATGTACACAGATACGCAGTATTTT
size: -; D: -; length: 15; J: TRBJ2-5; V: TRBV5-6; CDR3: CASSFWTQGQETQYF; DNA: TGTGCCAGCAGCTTCTGGACTCAAGGGCAAGAGACCCAGTACTTC
size: -; D: TRBD1; length: 14; J: TRBJ2-2; V: TRBV6-4; CDR3: CASSPGQGSGELFF; DNA: TGTGCCAGCAGCCCAGGACAGGGATCCGGGGAGCTGTTTTTT
size: -; D: TRBD2; length: 17; J: TRBJ2-7; V: TRBV7-6; CDR3: CASSLGGLAGRSYEQYF; DNA: TGTGCCAGCAGCTTAGGAGGACTAGCGGGGCGCTCCTACGAGCAGTACTTC
size: -; D: -; length: 16; J: TRBJ1-2; V: TRBV28; CDR3: CASSPSLLEPLGGYTF; DNA: TGTGCCAGCAGTCCCTCTCTGTTGGAGCCGCTAGGAGGCTACACCTTC